Detailed here is one T cell receptor beta chain. Assay used: immunoSEQ multiplex PCR; TCRdb lists only in-frame clones, some missing. Here the sample spans about 230,000 clones, about 85% being singletons. These data come from a study of blood T cell repertoires in COVID-19. This CDR3 has 17 residues. Looked up from germline, CDR1 is MGHRA and CDR2 is YSYEKL. After removal of 0 bases from V and 8 bases from J, the junction contained 10 bases not matched to a gene. V usage is TRBV4-1 and J usage is TRBJ1-2, with 12 bases fitting TRBD1. The sequence was obtained from a man aged 35-49 years with acute or convalescent COVID-19. Sequencing used peripheral blood. The CDR3 loop is CASSQEGQGQGANGYTF. The CDR3 DNA reads TGCGCCAGCAGCCAAGAGGGACAGGGACAGGGGGCTAACGGCTACACCTTC.